These 31 T cell receptor beta chains share one sample of origin, sequenced in a study of shared clonotypes between healthy human individuals (dated by TCRdb to 2018 to 2021). The library was obtained by the immunoSEQ multiplex PCR assay. TCRdb took over this immuneACCESS table, retaining in-frame rearrangements with V and J assigned. Such tables are incomplete; in checked studies, under half of the missing clones stem from an unresolved V gene, and the remainder is unexplained. The sample contains approximately 470,000 clones, over 70% of them found a single time. Roughly 13% of the sample comes from the top ten. Sequenced material: PBMCs. These TCRs come from a woman aged 40 to 55 in good health. Some clones in this sample may be carry-over from other donors' samples.

This clone was seen only once. The rearrangement joins TRBV6-1 to TRBJ2-2; a possible D gene is TRBD1 (5 bases). Looked up from germline, CDR1 is MNHNS and CDR2 is SASEGT. This CDR3 spans 15 amino acids. Deletions cut 11 bases from V and 0 bases from J, with 16 bases between. The chain's CDR3 is CAGDSLYTNTGELFF. The CDR3, as DNA: TGTGCCGGCGACAGCCTATATACGAACACCGGGGAGCTGTTTTTT.

The rearrangement joins TRBV28 to TRBJ2-2, with TRBD2 matching over 9 bases. From germline, CDR1 is MDHEN and CDR2 SYDVKM. This CDR3 comprises 15 residues. The V segment lost 3 bases and the J segment 5 bases; nucleotides outside the gene matches: 4. The DNA of the CDR3 is TGTGCCAGCAGTTTGGCGGGAGGGGGGACCGGGGAGCTGTTTTTT. This encodes CASSLAGGGTGELFF.

J is TRBJ2-7 and V is TRBV6-1, with TRBD1 matching over 7 bases. Germline V gives CDR1 MNHNS, CDR2 SASEGT. The CDR3 has 13 residues. V was clipped by 7 bases and J by 3 bases; unmatched bases: 6. The CDR3 here is CASNWGQYYEQYF. Here the CDR3 DNA reads TGTGCCAGCAATTGGGGACAGTACTACGAGCAGTACTTC.

The DNA for the CDR3 is TGTGCCAGCAGCTTGGTCGGACGGCCCCAGCATTTT. Residues: CASSLVGRPQHF. The rearrangement uses TRBV5-6 and TRBJ1-5; D ambiguous. The V gene lost 0 bases and the J gene lost 9 bases, with 7 bases spanning the gap. The germline CDR1 and CDR2 sequences are SGHDT and YYEEEE. The CDR3 runs 12 residues.

This chain joins TRBV4-1 and TRBJ1-1; D not resolved. The germline V gene encodes CDR1 MGHRA and CDR2 YSYEKL. V shed 5 bases and J shed 6 bases, with 19 bases lying between them. The CDR3 totals 15 residues. The DNA of the CDR3 is TGCGCCAGCAGCAAGGGCGAAGGGAGTGACGCTGAAGCTTTCTTT. It specifies CASSKGEGSDAEAFF.

Turning to this clone: A far larger clone is just one base off, so this is likely a read error. It is likely a read error, because the conserved phenylalanine at the end of the CDR3 is missing. The V gene is TRBV6-1, the J gene TRBJ2-4; TRBD1 matches 9 bases. The ends lost 8 bases at V and 5 bases at J; junction bases unmatched: 4. This CDR3 is built from 13 residues. CDR1 is MNHNS and CDR2 is SASEGT in the germline V gene. CDR3 amino acids: CASGDRAENIQYL. The CDR3 DNA reads as TGTGCCAGCGGGGACAGGGCTGAAAACATTCAGTACTTA.

The rearrangement uses TRBV5-1 and TRBJ1-1; maybe TRBD1 (5 bases). Germline lookup yields CDR1 SGHRS and CDR2 YFSETQ. This CDR3 contains 14 residues. V lost 4 bases and J 0 bases, leaving 10 bases between the germline ends. CDR3 coding DNA: TGCGCCAGCAGCGTCGACAGCATGAACACTGAAGCTTTCTTT. The encoded protein is CASSVDSMNTEAFF.

V is TRBV4-3 and J is TRBJ2-3; 10 bases are shared with TRBD2. V trimming: 0 bases; J trimming: 7 bases; junction bases outside the gene matches: 10. The germline CDR1 and CDR2 sequences are LGHNA and YSLEER. The CDR3 is made up of 17 amino acids. In DNA form, the CDR3 reads TGCGCCAGCAGCCAAGATTGGGCTAGCGGGAGACTAAATACGCAGTATTTT. Translation gives CASSQDWASGRLNTQYF.

This chain links TRBV7-7 with TRBJ2-7, with TRBD1 identical over 10 bases. The germline V gene encodes CDR1 SSHAT and CDR2 FNYEAQ (reference sequence). This CDR3 has 14 residues. Trimming removed 5 bases from V and 4 bases from J; junction bases left unmatched: 5. The CDR3, as DNA: TGTGCCAGCAGCAAAGGACAGGGGGTTTACGAGCAGTACTTC. It translates to CASSKGQGVYEQYF.

The V gene is TRBV6-5, the J gene TRBJ1-4; D call uncertain. This CDR3 comprises 16 residues. CDR1 and CDR2 (germline): MNHEY, SVGAGI. The V and J ends lost 2 bases and 5 bases respectively, with 15 bases between them. CDR3 loop: CASSYSSGGFNEKLFF. CDR3 coding DNA: TGTGCCAGCAGTTACAGCTCAGGAGGTTTCAATGAAAAACTGTTTTTT.

This clone came up once. The chain has TRBV5-4 and TRBJ1-2; unclear D gene. Trimming shortened V by 3 bases and J by 6 bases, and 18 bases separated the two germline ends. The length of the CDR3 is 15 residues. The germline gives CDR1 SGHNT, CDR2 YYREEE (reference sequence). The CDR3 loop reads CASSYPLEGRNGYTF. The CDR3 bases are TGTGCCAGCAGCTACCCTCTGGAGGGAAGAAATGGCTACACCTTC.

The chain links TRBV11-2 to TRBJ2-7, with TRBD1 matching over 9 bases. Per germline, CDR1 SGHAT and CDR2 FQNNGV. The junction had 10 bases not matched to a gene; V was cut back by 3 bases and J by 7 bases. This CDR3 is built from 15 residues. The CDR3 loop reads CASSFGQGTRVEQYF. CDR3 in DNA: TGTGCCAGCAGCTTTGGACAGGGGACCCGCGTAGAGCAGTACTTC.

With regard to this clone: This likely came from a read error, as a far larger clone is one base away. J is TRBJ1-1 and V is TRBV28, with D tentatively TRBD1 (6 bases). The CDR3 loop spans 14 amino acids. Germline assignment: CDR1 MDHEN and CDR2 SYDVKM. The DNA of the CDR3 is TGTGCCGGCAGTTTACGGGGGGCGAACACTGAAGCTTTCTTT. This translates into CAGSLRGANTEAFF.

A single count supports this clone. A far larger clone is a single base away, which makes a read error likely. In the same sample, other DNA sequences code for this CDR3. The chain joins TRBV30 to TRBJ1-1; D is uncertain. V lost 3 bases to trimming and J lost 1 base, with 15 bases between them. The V gene's germline CDR1 is GTSNPN and CDR2 SVGIG (reference sequence). This CDR3 has 15 residues. The CDR3, as DNA: TGTGCCTGGAGCGTACTACCAGACCAGAACACTGAAGCTTTCTTT. Encoded protein: CAWSVLPDQNTEAFF.

This clone was observed many times. The chain couples TRBV6-1 to TRBJ1-1; D perhaps matches TRBD1 (5 bases). Germline CDR1 and CDR2: MNHNS and SASEGT. With 11 bases removed from V and 5 bases from J, the gap between germline ends came to 18 bases. The CDR3 is 13 amino acids. CDR3 nucleotide sequence: TGTGCCGCTCGGACGGGGGATTGGACTGAAGCTTTCTTT. It translates to CAARTGDWTEAFF.

Comment on this clone: A far larger clone lies a single base away; this is likely a read error. The chain carries TRBV5-1 and TRBJ2-7, with 9 bases that match TRBD2. This CDR3 has 14 amino acids. With V trimmed by 7 bases and J by 6 bases, 11 bases remained unmatched. The germline gives CDR1 SGHRS, CDR2 YFSETQ. The CDR3 sequence is CASSRGTSWFEQYF. CDR3 coding DNA: TGCGCCAGCTCAAGAGGGACTAGCTGGTTCGAGCAGTACTTC.

This sequence joins TRBV5-1 and TRBJ1-2, with D maybe TRBD1 (5 bases). Germline CDR1 SGHRS, CDR2 YFSETQ. The CDR3 runs 15 residues. V lost 4 bases to trimming and J lost 0 bases, with 13 bases between them. Written as DNA, the CDR3 is TGCGCCAGCAGCGATTACAGGAAAACTAACTATGGCTACACCTTC. Translating gives CASSDYRKTNYGYTF. Complete variable domain (other parts from reference TRBV5-1 and TRBJ1-2): KAGVTQTPRYLIKTRGQQVTLSCSPISGHRSVSWYQQTPGQGLQFLFEYFSETQRNKGNFPGRFSGRQFSNSRSEMNVSTLELGDSALYLCASSDYRKTNYGYTFGSGTRLTVV.

The table lists this clone with many counts. Additional DNA sequences in this sample encode the identical CDR3. The chain is built from TRBV2 and TRBJ1-1; 9 bases line up with TRBD1. The CDR3 has 17 amino acids. Unmatched junction bases numbered 12, after V lost 5 bases and J lost 2 bases. CDR1 and CDR2 from the germline V gene are SNHLY and FYNNEI. The DNA for the CDR3 is TGTGCCAGCAGTAAGACAGGGGGACGGGAACCAAACACTGAAGCTTTCTTT. The encoded protein is CASSKTGGREPNTEAFF.

Notes on this clone: Since a far larger clone is one base different, this is likely a read error. The same CDR3 also results from other DNA sequences found in this sample. CDR3 protein: CAWSVTGGNQPQHF. CDR3 sequence (DNA): TGTGCCTGGAGTGTCACGGGTGGTAATCAGCCCCAGCATTTT. J is TRBJ1-5 and V is TRBV30; D unclear. Germline lookup yields CDR1 GTSNPN and CDR2 SVGIG (reference sequence). Trimming took off 0 bases at V and 4 bases at J, with 10 bases between the two ends. CDR3 length: 14 residues.

The chain uses TRBV6-6 and TRBJ1-2, with a weak D call TRBD1 (5 bases). This CDR3 is 14 amino acids long. V lost 0 bases and J 7 bases, leaving 12 bases between the germline ends. CDR1 and CDR2 (germline): MNHNY, SVGAGI (reference sequence). The CDR3 sequence: CASSYSGRVSGYTF. DNA for the CDR3: TGTGCCAGCAGTTACTCCGGCAGGGTTTCTGGCTACACCTTC.

In the case of this clone: Other DNA sequences within the sample encode an identical CDR3. The rearrangement uses TRBV7-3 and TRBJ2-2, with D possibly TRBD2 on 5 matching bases. CDR3 length: 13 residues. V lost 3 bases and J 8 bases, leaving 10 bases between the germline ends. Per germline, CDR1 SGHTA and CDR2 FQGTGA. The CDR3 loop is CASSLREVGELFF. The CDR3 DNA sequence: TGTGCCAGCAGCTTGAGGGAAGTGGGGGAGCTGTTTTTT.

This chain links TRBV11-2 with TRBJ2-7, with TRBD1 matching over 9 bases. V lost 1 base and J lost 5; bases outside the gene matches: 3. CDR3 length equals 14 residues. Germline CDR1 reads SGHAT; CDR2 reads FQNNGV. In DNA form, the CDR3 reads TGTGCCAGCAGCTTAGCAGGACAGGGGCACGAGCAGTACTTC. The encoded protein is CASSLAGQGHEQYF.

This clone came up a few times. The chain has TRBV5-1 and TRBJ2-3; D may be TRBD1 or TRBD2 (5 bases each). With 4 bases removed from V and 2 bases from J, the gap between germline ends came to 14 bases. This CDR3 is 15 amino acids long. Germline V gene sequence: CDR1 SGHRS, CDR2 YFSETQ. CDR3 sequence: CASSLEPGPTDTQYF. The DNA of the CDR3 is TGCGCCAGCAGCCTGGAACCGGGACCCACAGATACGCAGTATTTT.

The chain has TRBV19 and TRBJ2-2, with D unresolved. The CDR3 loop spans 15 amino acids. Germline V gene lookup returns CDR1 LNHDA and CDR2 SQIVND (reference sequence). Trimming removed 7 bases at V and 4 bases at J, with 16 bases between. CDR3 nucleotide sequence: TGTGCCAGTATTCCGTCCACCGGCGTCACCGGGGAGCTGTTTTTT. Protein sequence: CASIPSTGVTGELFF.

The chain couples TRBV7-8 to TRBJ2-7; TRBD2 matches 12 bases. V shed 5 bases and J 5 bases; nucleotides not matched to a gene: 7. This CDR3 is 15 amino acids long. Germline CDR1 is SGHVS and CDR2 is FQNEAQ. CDR3: CASSLRLAGVNEQYF. The CDR3 DNA follows: TGTGCCAGCAGCCTTCGACTAGCGGGAGTCAACGAGCAGTACTTC. Combining the CDR3 with reference TRBV7-8 and TRBJ2-7 gives the whole variable domain GAGVSQSPRYKVAKRGQDVALRCDPISGHVSLFWYQQALGQGPEFLTYFQNEAQLDKSGLPSDRFFAERPEGSVSTLKIQRTQQEDSAVYLCASSLRLAGVNEQYFGPGTRLTVT.

This rearrangement joins TRBV7-3 to TRBJ2-6; a possible D gene is TRBD1 (6 bases). Germline-derived CDR1 and CDR2 are SGHTA and FQGTGA. The CDR3 has 15 residues. The V and J ends lost 5 bases and 2 bases respectively, with 10 bases between them. The CDR3 DNA reads TGTGCCAGCAGCACCCAGGGGACTGGGGCCAACGTCCTGACTTTC. As protein: CASSTQGTGANVLTF.

This chain links TRBV6-6 with TRBJ2-7; 7 nucleotides align to TRBD2. In germline, CDR1 is MNHNY, CDR2 SVGAGI (reference sequence). V was clipped by 5 bases and J by 4 bases; unmatched bases: 2. The CDR3 extends over 12 amino acids. In DNA form, the CDR3 reads TGTGCCAGCAGTGGGGGGGGATACGAGCAGTACTTC. Its protein is CASSGGGYEQYF.

The genes are TRBV19 and TRBJ2-3, with D possibly TRBD1 on 7 matching bases. The CDR3 extends over 15 amino acids. Deletions cut 5 bases from V and 5 bases from J, with 17 bases between. In germline, CDR1 is LNHDA, CDR2 SQIVND (reference sequence). The CDR3, as DNA: TGTGCCAGTAGTGAGTGGAGGGGGCGTTTAGATACGCAGTATTTT. Amino acids: CASSEWRGRLDTQYF.

The V call is TRBV5-4, the J call TRBJ2-3; 13 bases are shared with TRBD2. Trimming took 3 bases from V and 3 from J; bases not matched to a gene: 4. The CDR3 is 16 residues long. From germline, CDR1 is SGHNT and CDR2 YYREEE (reference sequence). CDR3 DNA sequence: TGTGCCAGCAGCTCCGGACTAGCGGGAGTAACAGATACGCAGTATTTT. Translated: CASSSGLAGVTDTQYF.

This clone was seen a handful of times. One end of the junction is discordant with germline, which a read error may explain. The chain combines TRBV2 with TRBJ1-3; 8 bases align to TRBD1. This CDR3 has 12 residues. Germline-derived CDR1 and CDR2 are SNHLY and FYNNEI. The CDR3 is CASGDRGDTIYF. The DNA for the CDR3 is TGTGCCAGCGGTGACAGGGGTGACACCATATATTTT.

This clone was observed once. The chain links TRBV28 to TRBJ2-1; 11 bases line up with TRBD2. J was trimmed by 12 bases and V by 5 bases; bases with no gene match: 18. Germline-derived CDR1 and CDR2 are MDHEN and SYDVKM. CDR3 size: 17 residues. CDR3 in DNA: TGTGCCAGCAGTCCCAAGGGACAACTAGCGGGAGCGTATGGGCAGTTCTTC. Translating it yields CASSPKGQLAGAYGQFF.